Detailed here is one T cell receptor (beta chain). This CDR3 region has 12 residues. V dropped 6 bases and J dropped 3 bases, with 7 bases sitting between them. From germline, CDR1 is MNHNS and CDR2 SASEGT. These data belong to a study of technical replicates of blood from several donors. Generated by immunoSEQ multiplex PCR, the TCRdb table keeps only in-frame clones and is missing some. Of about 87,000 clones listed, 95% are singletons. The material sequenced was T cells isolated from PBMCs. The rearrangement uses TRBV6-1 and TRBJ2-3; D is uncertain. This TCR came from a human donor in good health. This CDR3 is CASRLLTDTQYF. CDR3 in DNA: TGTGCCAGCAGACTGCTTACAGATACGCAGTATTTT.